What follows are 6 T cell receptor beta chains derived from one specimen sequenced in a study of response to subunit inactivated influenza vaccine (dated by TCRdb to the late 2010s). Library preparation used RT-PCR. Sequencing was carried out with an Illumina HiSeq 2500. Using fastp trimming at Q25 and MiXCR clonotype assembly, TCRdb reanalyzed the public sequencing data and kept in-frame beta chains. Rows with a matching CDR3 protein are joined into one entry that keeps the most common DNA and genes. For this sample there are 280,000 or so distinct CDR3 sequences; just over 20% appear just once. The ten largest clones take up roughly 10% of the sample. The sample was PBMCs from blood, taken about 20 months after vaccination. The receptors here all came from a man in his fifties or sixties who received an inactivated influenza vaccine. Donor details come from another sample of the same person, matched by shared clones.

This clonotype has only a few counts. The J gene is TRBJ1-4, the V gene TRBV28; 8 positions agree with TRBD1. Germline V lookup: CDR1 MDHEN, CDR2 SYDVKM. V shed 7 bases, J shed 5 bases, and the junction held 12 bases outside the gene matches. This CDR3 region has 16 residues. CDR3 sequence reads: CASTTTGTGQNEKLFF. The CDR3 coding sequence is TGTGCCAGCACTACTACCGGGACAGGACAGAATGAAAAACTGTTTTTT.

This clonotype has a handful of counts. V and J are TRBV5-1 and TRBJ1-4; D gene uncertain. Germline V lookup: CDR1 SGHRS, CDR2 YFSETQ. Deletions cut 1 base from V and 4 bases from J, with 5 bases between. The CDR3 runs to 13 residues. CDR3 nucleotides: TGCGCCAGCAGCTTGACAGTTAATGAAAAACTGTTTTTT. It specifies CASSLTVNEKLFF.

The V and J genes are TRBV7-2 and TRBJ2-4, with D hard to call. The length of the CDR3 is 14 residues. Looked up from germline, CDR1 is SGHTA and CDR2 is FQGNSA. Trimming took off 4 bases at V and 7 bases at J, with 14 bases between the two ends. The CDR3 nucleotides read TGTGCCAGCAGCTCTAATGGTATAGGGAACATTCAGTACTTC. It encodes CASSSNGIGNIQYF.

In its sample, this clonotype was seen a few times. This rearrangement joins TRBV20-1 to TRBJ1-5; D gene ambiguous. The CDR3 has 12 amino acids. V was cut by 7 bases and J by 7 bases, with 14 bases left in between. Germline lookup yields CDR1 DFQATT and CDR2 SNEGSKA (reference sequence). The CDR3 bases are TGCAGTGGAACAGTCGCCGGACAGCCCCAGCATTTT. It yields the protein CSGTVAGQPQHF.

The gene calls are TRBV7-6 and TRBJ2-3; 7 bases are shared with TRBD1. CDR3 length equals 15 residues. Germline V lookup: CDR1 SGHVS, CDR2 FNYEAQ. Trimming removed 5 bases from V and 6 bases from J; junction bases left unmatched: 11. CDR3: CASSKRTGSEDTQYF. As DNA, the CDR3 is TGTGCCAGCAGCAAACGGACAGGCTCAGAGGATACGCAGTATTTT.

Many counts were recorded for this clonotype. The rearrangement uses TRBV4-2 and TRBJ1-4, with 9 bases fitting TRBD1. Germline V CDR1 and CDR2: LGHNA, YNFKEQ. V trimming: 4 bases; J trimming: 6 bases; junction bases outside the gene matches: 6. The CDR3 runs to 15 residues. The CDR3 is CASSPRTGVDEKLFF. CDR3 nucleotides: TGTGCCAGCAGCCCCCGGACAGGGGTGGATGAAAAACTGTTTTTT.